Below are 25 T cell receptor beta chains sequenced from a single sample in a study of CXCR3-negative and CXCR3-positive naive CD8 T cells. The TRB libraries of cDNA were built by UMI-labeled 5' RACE. TCRdb reprocessed the 5' RACE reads, with one entry per CDR3 protein and no DNA. Seen in this sample are around 41,000 distinct CDR3 sequences; the ten most common clones hold roughly 10%. Material: memory CD8+ T cells from blood. The receptors were gathered from a human donor in good health. Some clones in this sample may be carry-over from other donors' samples.

The rearrangement uses TRBV29-1 and TRBJ1-2; TCRdb designates TRBD1, a call that cannot be tested without DNA. Per germline, CDR1 SQVTM and CDR2 ANQGSEA. The CDR3 loop spans 17 amino acids. The CDR3 spells CSVEGIGSGDRARGYTF.

The chain has TRBV7-9 and TRBJ1-4. Germline CDR1 and CDR2: SEHNR and FQNEAQ (reference sequence). The length of the CDR3 is 14 residues. CDR3 sequence: CASSLVGFNEKLFF.

The chain joins TRBV29-1 to TRBJ2-5; TCRdb reports TRBD2, a call that lacks DNA to check it against. The CDR3 is 16 amino acids. CDR1 SQVTM and CDR2 ANQGSEA come from the germline V gene. The CDR3 protein is CSVEYWTSGSQETQYF.

This sequence joins TRBV7-9 and TRBJ1-2; TCRdb proposes TRBD1, but this gene call is untestable without DNA. CDR3 length equals 13 residues. Germline assignment: CDR1 SEHNR and CDR2 FQNEAQ (reference sequence). The CDR3 loop reads CASSEGRYYGYTF. Full variable domain (outside the CDR3, taken from reference TRBV7-9 and TRBJ1-2): DTGVSQNPRHKITKRGQNVTFRCDPISEHNRLYWYRQTLGQGPEFLTYFQNEAQLEKSRLLSDRFSAERPKGSFSTLEIQRTEQGDSAMYLCASSEGRYYGYTFGSGTRLTVV.

The chain links TRBV29-1 to TRBJ1-2. Looked up from germline, CDR1 is SQVTM and CDR2 is ANQGSEA. This CDR3 region has 13 residues. The CDR3 protein is CSVLGGTNYGYTF.

The chain couples TRBV7-9 to TRBJ1-5. Germline loops: CDR1 SEHNR, CDR2 FQNEAQ (reference sequence). The length of the CDR3 is 14 residues. This CDR3 is CASSSDGPYSPQHF.

V and J are TRBV28 and TRBJ1-5; as DNA is missing, the TRBD1 call by TCRdb cannot be tested. Germline-derived CDR1 and CDR2 are MDHEN and SYDVKM. The CDR3 runs 15 residues. CDR3 region: CASTTREDSNQPQHF.

This rearrangement joins TRBV4-3 to TRBJ1-4. CDR1 and CDR2 (germline): LGHNA, YSLEER. The CDR3 runs 15 residues. The CDR3 here is CASSHDRALNEKLFF.

The CDR3 is CASSQGGMAGSGSQPQHF. This chain links TRBV6-2 or TRBV6-3 with TRBJ1-5. This CDR3 has 18 residues. Germline V lookup: CDR1 MNHEY, CDR2 SVGEGT.

The V call is TRBV4-2, the J call TRBJ1-1; the TRBD1 assignment by TCRdb is unverifiable without DNA. The CDR3 runs to 17 residues. From germline, CDR1 is LGHNA and CDR2 YNFKEQ. The CDR3 loop is CASSQDLGTGWETEAFF.

The gene calls are TRBV6-6 and TRBJ1-4; TCRdb outputs TRBD1, but without DNA this stays unchecked. The CDR3 has 15 amino acids. The germline CDR1 and CDR2 sequences are MNHNY and SVGAGI (reference sequence). CDR3 sequence: CASSHPGTENEKLFF.

The V gene is TRBV30, the J gene TRBJ2-7; as DNA is missing, the TRBD1 call by TCRdb cannot be tested. Germline V lookup: CDR1 GTSNPN, CDR2 SVGIG (reference sequence). The CDR3 runs to 14 residues. CDR3 residues: CAWSSGTGDYEQYF.

This clonotype is labeled large based on frequency. CDR3: CASRRDRGEYNQPQHF. The chain couples TRBV27 to TRBJ1-5; the TCRdb call, TRBD1, lacks DNA for checking. Germline V CDR1 and CDR2: MNHEY, SMNVEV (reference sequence). The CDR3 spans 16 residues.

The chain recombines TRBV14 with TRBJ1-2; with no DNA, the TCRdb D assignment of TRBD1 cannot be verified. This CDR3 region has 14 residues. Germline V gene sequence: CDR1 SGHDN, CDR2 FVKESK. The CDR3 sequence: CASSQNPGGGSYTF.

The chain is built from TRBV5-6 and TRBJ2-1; TCRdb designates TRBD2, a call that cannot be tested without DNA. Germline V CDR1 and CDR2: SGHDT, YYEEEE. The CDR3 totals 15 residues. The CDR3: CASSSGWRDYNEQFF.

The rearrangement uses TRBV7-9 and TRBJ2-5; TCRdb indicates TRBD1, and absent DNA this call remains unverified. This CDR3 spans 14 amino acids. Germline lookup yields CDR1 SEHNR and CDR2 FQNEAQ (reference sequence). The CDR3 loop is CASSGPTVQETQYF.

This clonotype is deemed medium-sized by its frequency. This chain connects TRBV19 to TRBJ1-1. This CDR3 comprises 14 residues. In germline, CDR1 is LNHDA, CDR2 SQIVND (reference sequence). This CDR3 is CASTHRPEGTEAFF.

V is TRBV7-9 and J is TRBJ2-7. This CDR3 has 14 amino acids. CDR1 and CDR2 from the germline V gene are SEHNR and FQNEAQ (reference sequence). CDR3 in amino acids: CASSLPTETYEQYF.

V and J are TRBV20-1 and TRBJ1-1. This CDR3 is built from 13 residues. Per the germline V gene, CDR1 is DFQATT and CDR2 is SNEGSKA (reference sequence). CDR3 protein: CSARASMNTEAFF.

This chain links TRBV4-2 with TRBJ2-7; TCRdb gives TRBD2 as the D gene, but with no DNA this cannot be confirmed. Germline V gene data show CDR1 as LGHNA and CDR2 as YNFKEQ. The CDR3 runs 15 residues. The CDR3 sequence is CASSETGTGSYEQYF.

In terms of frequency, this clonotype is medium-sized. The chain carries TRBV9 and TRBJ1-2. CDR3 length: 15 amino acids. Germline CDR1 reads SGDLS; CDR2 reads YYNGEE. CDR3 residues: CASSVNRDYDYGYTF.

This sequence joins TRBV29-1 and TRBJ2-2. Germline CDR1 and CDR2: SQVTM and ANQGSEA. The CDR3 extends over 13 amino acids. The CDR3 here is CSVTVANTGELFF.

V and J are TRBV7-2 and TRBJ2-7; TCRdb names TRBD1, which stays unverified in the absence of DNA. The CDR3 has 15 amino acids. Germline CDR1 SGHTA, CDR2 FQGNSA. CDR3 sequence: CASSLGPDRVYEQYF.

This chain joins TRBV2 and TRBJ2-2; TCRdb selects TRBD2, and the lack of DNA leaves this call unchecked. Germline-derived CDR1 and CDR2 are SNHLY and FYNNEI. The CDR3 consists of 14 residues. CDR3 amino acids: CASPGLQGAGELFF.

The chain joins TRBV7-3 to TRBJ2-1; the D gene TCRdb calls, TRBD2, cannot be checked with no DNA. Germline CDR1 and CDR2: SGHTA and FQGTGA. The CDR3 has 14 amino acids. The CDR3 loop is CASGSAGADNEQFF.